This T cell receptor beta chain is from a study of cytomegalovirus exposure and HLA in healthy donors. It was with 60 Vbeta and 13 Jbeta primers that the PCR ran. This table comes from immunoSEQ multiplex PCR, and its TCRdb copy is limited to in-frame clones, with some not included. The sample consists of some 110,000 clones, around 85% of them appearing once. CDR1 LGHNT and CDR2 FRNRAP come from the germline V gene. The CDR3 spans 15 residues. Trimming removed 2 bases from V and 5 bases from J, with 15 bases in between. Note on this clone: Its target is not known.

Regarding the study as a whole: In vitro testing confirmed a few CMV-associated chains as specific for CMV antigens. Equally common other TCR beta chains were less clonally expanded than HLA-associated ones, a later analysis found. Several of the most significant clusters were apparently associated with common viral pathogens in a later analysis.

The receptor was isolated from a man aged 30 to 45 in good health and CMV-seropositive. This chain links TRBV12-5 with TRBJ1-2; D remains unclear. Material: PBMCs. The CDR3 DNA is TGTGCTAGTGGTTTGAGCGGGATGGGAAAGTATGGCTACACCTTC. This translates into CASGLSGMGKYGYTF.